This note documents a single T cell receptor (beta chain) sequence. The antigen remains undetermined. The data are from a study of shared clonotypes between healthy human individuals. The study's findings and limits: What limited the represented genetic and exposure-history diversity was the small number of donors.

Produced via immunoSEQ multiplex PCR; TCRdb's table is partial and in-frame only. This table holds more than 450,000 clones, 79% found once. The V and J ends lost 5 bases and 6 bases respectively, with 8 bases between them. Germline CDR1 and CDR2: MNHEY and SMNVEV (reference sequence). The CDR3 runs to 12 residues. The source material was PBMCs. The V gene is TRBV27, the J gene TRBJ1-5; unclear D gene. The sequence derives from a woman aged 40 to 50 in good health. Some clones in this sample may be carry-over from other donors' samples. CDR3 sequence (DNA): TGTGCCAGCAGTACTGGCGGTCAGCCCCAGCATTTT. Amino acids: CASSTGGQPQHF.